A selection of T cell receptor beta chains follows, all from one sample in a study of cytomegalovirus exposure and HLA in healthy donors. TCRdb keeps only in-frame clones here, not all; method: immunoSEQ multiplex PCR. The sample holds about 100,000 clones, 79% seen once. Sequenced: PBMCs. The receptors were sampled from a female donor in good health and CMV-seropositive. CDR3s leave out the opening cysteine and the closing phenylalanine or tryptophan. Rows give clone size only sometimes, using once, few, many, or a class for an expanded clone.

clone_size: few
j_call: TRBJ2-5
v_call: TRBV7-6
cdr3_aa: ASSSLAGGETQY

clone_size: .
j_call: TRBJ2-6
v_call: TRBV18
cdr3_aa: ASSLPGGLAGSGANGLT

clone_size: .
j_call: TRBJ1-4
v_call: TRBV5-1
cdr3_aa: ASSLGEGGEKLF

clone_size: .
j_call: TRBJ2-7
v_call: TRBV14
cdr3_aa: ASSQKSTSGVYEQY

clone_size: .
j_call: TRBJ2-1
v_call: TRBV9
cdr3_aa: ASSVEGLSYNEQF

clone_size: .
j_call: TRBJ1-4
v_call: TRBV7-2
cdr3_aa: ASSSSTGSYYGKLF

clone_size: few
j_call: TRBJ2-3
v_call: TRBV5-1
cdr3_aa: ASSLGGTGTDTQY

clone_size: .
j_call: TRBJ1-4
v_call: TRBV30
cdr3_aa: AWSVKGTNEKLF

clone_size: few
j_call: TRBJ1-5
v_call: TRBV19
cdr3_aa: ASSDRMNQPQH

clone_size: .
j_call: TRBJ2-7
v_call: TRBV11-2
cdr3_aa: ASSWRLPTPGLTYEQY

clone_size: .
j_call: TRBJ2-5
v_call: TRBV19
cdr3_aa: ATSGSIQETQY

clone_size: .
j_call: TRBJ2-7
v_call: TRBV27
cdr3_aa: ASSPGTLLGEY

clone_size: few
j_call: TRBJ2-3
v_call: TRBV18
cdr3_aa: ASSLLTDTQY

clone_size: .
j_call: TRBJ1-1
v_call: TRBV5-1
cdr3_aa: ASSLLGNTEAF

clone_size: .
j_call: TRBJ2-5
v_call: TRBV7-2
cdr3_aa: ASSPRGGTQY

clone_size: .
j_call: TRBJ2-1
v_call: TRBV11-3
cdr3_aa: ASSPSGRYNEQF

clone_size: .
j_call: TRBJ1-1
v_call: TRBV9
cdr3_aa: ASSVGAGLTEAF

clone_size: once
j_call: TRBJ1-3
v_call: TRBV30
cdr3_aa: ACLGDTGNTIY

clone_size: .
j_call: TRBJ2-1
v_call: TRBV6-4
cdr3_aa: ASSREPGLASNEQF

clone_size: .
j_call: TRBJ2-5
v_call: TRBV7-2
cdr3_aa: ASSLSRRGETQY